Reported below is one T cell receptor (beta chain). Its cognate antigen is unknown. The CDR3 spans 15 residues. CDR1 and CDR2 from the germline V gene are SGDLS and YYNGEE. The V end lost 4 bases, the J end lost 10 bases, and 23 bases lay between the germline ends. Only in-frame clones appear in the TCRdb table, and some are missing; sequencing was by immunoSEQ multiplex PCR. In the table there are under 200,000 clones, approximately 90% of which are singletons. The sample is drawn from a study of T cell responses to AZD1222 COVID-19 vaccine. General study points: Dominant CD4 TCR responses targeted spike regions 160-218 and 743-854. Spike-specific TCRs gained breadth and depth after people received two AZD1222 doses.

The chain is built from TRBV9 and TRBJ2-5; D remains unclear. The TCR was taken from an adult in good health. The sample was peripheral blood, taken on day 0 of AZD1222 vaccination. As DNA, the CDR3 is TGTGCCAGCAGCCGTGGGCCCGGCTATCGGGTGGACCAGTACTTC. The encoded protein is CASSRGPGYRVDQYF.